Listed here is a single TCR beta chain. The protocol was immunoSEQ multiplex PCR, while the TCRdb copy is restricted to in-frame clones and leaves out a portion. The repertoire includes approximately 50,000 clones, approximately 80% of them detected once, and 43% sits in the top ten. This record belongs to a study of blood T cell repertoires in COVID-19. The wider study: The United States, Italy and Spain were the sources of the acute and convalescent COVID-19 samples.

Per the germline V gene, CDR1 is SGHRS and CDR2 is YFSETQ. V lost 0 bases, J lost 6 bases, and 11 bases lay in between. CDR3 size: 14 residues. The specimen sequenced was peripheral blood. The rearrangement uses TRBV5-1 and TRBJ2-3; TRBD1 might be the D (5 bases). The receptor's source is a man aged 65-85 years with active or convalescent COVID-19. CDR3 bases: TGCGCCAGCAGCTTGGTGGACCACAGGGATACGCAGTATTTT. Protein sequence: CASSLVDHRDTQYF. The entire variable domain, with the rest obtained from reference TRBV5-1 and TRBJ2-3, is as follows: KAGVTQTPRYLIKTRGQQVTLSCSPISGHRSVSWYQQTPGQGLQFLFEYFSETQRNKGNFPGRFSGRQFSNSRSEMNVSTLELGDSALYLCASSLVDHRDTQYFGPGTRLTVL.